The text below deals with one T cell receptor beta chain. The sample originates from a study of blood T cell repertoires in COVID-19. Germline loops: CDR1 SGHRS, CDR2 YFSETQ. There are 17 residues in the CDR3. Losses at the gene ends were 2 bases for V and 0 bases for J; bases not matched to a gene: 7. The authors' processing: Reference gene primer amplification yielded estimated nucleated cell counts. The protocol was immunoSEQ multiplex PCR, while the TCRdb copy is restricted to in-frame clones and leaves out a portion. V, J and clone size are taken as reported in that table, and D and trimming were inferred from the DNA itself. The data hold 120,000 or so clones, with approximately 74% observed a single time.

V usage is TRBV5-1 and J usage is TRBJ2-5; 10 bases are a match to TRBD1. The sample consisted of peripheral blood. The source is a man in his fifties or sixties with acute or convalescent COVID-19. The CDR3 DNA reads TGCGCCAGCAGCTTAAGACAGGGGGCAGGGGACCAAGAGACCCAGTACTTC. Translation gives CASSLRQGAGDQETQYF.